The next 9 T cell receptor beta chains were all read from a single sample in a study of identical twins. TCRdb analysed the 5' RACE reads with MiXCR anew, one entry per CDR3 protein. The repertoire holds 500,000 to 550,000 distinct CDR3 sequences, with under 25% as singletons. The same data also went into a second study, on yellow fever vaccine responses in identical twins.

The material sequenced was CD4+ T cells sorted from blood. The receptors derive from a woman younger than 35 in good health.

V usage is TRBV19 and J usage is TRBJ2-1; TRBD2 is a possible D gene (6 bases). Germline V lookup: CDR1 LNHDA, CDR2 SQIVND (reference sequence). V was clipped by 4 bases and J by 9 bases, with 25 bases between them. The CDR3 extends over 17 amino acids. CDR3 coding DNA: TGTGCCAGTAGTAAAACTCCGGGACTCCTCGTCCTTGCTGAGCAGTTCTTC. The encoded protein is CASSKTPGLLVLAEQFF.

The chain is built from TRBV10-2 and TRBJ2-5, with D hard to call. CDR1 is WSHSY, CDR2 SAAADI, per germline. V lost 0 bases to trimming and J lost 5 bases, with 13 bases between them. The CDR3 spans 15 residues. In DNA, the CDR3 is TGCGCCAGCAGTGAGTCGTCCATCGTCGGGGAGACCCAGTACTTC. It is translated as CASSESSIVGETQYF.

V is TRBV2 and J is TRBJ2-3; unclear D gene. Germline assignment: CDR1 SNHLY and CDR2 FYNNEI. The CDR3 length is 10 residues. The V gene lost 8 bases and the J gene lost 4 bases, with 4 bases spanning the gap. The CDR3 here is CASGADTQYF. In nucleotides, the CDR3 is TGTGCCAGCGGTGCAGATACGCAGTATTTT.

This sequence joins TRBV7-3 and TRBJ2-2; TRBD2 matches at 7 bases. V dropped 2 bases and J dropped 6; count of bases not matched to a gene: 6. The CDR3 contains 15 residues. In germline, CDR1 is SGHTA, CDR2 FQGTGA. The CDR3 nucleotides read TGTGCCAGCAGCTTAGCGGCAGGGAGGGCCGGGGAGCTGTTTTTT. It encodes CASSLAAGRAGELFF.

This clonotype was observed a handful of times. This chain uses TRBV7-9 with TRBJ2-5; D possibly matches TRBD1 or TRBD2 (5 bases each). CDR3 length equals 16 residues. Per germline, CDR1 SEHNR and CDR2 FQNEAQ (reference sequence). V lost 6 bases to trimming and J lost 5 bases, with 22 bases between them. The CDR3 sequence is CASSSDRGLRGETQYF. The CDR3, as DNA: TGTGCCAGCAGTTCCGACCGGGGCCTGAGAGGGGAGACCCAGTACTTC.

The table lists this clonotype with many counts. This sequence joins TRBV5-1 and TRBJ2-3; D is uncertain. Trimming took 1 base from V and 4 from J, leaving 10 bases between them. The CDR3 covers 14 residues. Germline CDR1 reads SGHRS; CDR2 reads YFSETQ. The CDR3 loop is CASSLRGSADTQYF. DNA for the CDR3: TGCGCCAGCAGCTTGCGCGGTTCCGCAGATACGCAGTATTTT.

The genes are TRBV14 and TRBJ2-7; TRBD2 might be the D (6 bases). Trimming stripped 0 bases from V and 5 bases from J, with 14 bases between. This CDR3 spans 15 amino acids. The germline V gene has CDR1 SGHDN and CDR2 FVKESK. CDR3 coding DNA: TGTGCCAGCAGCCAAGATTTGGGGGGTTGGGACGAGCAGTACGTC. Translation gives CASSQDLGGWDEQYV.

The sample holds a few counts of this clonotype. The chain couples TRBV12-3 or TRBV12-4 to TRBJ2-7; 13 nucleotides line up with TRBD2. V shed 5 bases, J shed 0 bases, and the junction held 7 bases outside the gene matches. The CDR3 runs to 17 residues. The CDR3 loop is CASSGLAGALRSYEQYF. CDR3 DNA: TGTGCCAGCAGTGGACTAGCGGGAGCCCTTCGCTCCTACGAGCAGTACTTC.

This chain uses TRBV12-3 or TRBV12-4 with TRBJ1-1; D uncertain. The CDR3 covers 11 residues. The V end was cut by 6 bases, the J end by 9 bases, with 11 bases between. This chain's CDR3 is CASSQPGQAFF. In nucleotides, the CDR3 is TGTGCCAGCAGCCAACCGGGTCAAGCTTTCTTT.